The T cell receptor beta chain under discussion was sequenced for a study of shared clonotypes between healthy human individuals. CDR1 is MNHEY, CDR2 SVGAGI, per germline. The germline V and J ends were trimmed by 7 bases and 9 bases, with 16 bases remaining between them. The CDR3 totals 13 residues. Profiling relied on immunoSEQ multiplex PCR, and the TCRdb table lists in-frame clones only, not all of them. The sample gives 950,000 to 1,100,000 clones, about 77% of which show up once; around 1.5% is in the top ten. The TCR originated in a man between 18 and 29 years old in good health. The sequencing input was memory CD4+ T cells sorted from blood. Subset meaning: CD45RA-negative fraction. V and J are TRBV6-5 and TRBJ1-3, with D possibly matching TRBD1 (5 bases). The CDR3 is CASTFRGGGTIYF. CDR3 DNA: TGTGCCAGCACCTTCCGGGGGGGTGGCACCATATATTTT.